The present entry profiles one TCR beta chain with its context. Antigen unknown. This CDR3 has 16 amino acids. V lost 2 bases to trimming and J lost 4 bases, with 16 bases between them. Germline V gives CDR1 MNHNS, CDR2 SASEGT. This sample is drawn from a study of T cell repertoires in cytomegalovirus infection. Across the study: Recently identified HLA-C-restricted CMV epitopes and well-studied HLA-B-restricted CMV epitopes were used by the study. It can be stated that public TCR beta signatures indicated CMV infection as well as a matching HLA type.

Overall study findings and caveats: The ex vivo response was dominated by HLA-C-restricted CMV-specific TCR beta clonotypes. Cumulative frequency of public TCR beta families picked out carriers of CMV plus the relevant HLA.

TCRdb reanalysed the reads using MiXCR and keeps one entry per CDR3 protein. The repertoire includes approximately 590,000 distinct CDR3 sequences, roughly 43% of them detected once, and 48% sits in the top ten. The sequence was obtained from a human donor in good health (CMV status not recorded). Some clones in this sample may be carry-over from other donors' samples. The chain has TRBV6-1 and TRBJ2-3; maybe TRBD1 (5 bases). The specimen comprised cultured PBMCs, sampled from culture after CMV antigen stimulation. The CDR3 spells CASSEQPVVGADTQYF. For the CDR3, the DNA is TGTGCCAGCAGTGAACAGCCCGTCGTAGGGGCAGATACGCAGTATTTT.